The entry that follows covers one T cell receptor beta chain sequence. Its antigen is not identified. Time point in this sample: week 11, during vaccination. Vaccine doses each comprised 300 ug of mutant IDH1 20-mer peptide, with topical imiquimod. Sequencing used immunoSEQ multiplex PCR; TCRdb keeps in-frame clones, though not all of them. The repertoire holds about 21,000 clones, with nearly 90% as singletons. The sample originates from a study of a mutant IDH1 vaccine in newly diagnosed glioma. The CDR3 is 13 amino acids. CDR1 MNHNS and CDR2 SASEGT come from the germline V gene. V gave up 6 bases and J gave up 1 base, with 9 bases separating them.

The clonotype originates from a woman aged 40-49 years with glioma. V usage is TRBV6-1 and J usage is TRBJ1-1; D unresolved. The sequenced sample was PBMCs, obtained from a glioma patient whose treatment included an IDH1 peptide vaccine. The CDR3 is CASRATENTEAFF. CDR3 nucleotide sequence: TGTGCCAGCAGAGCTACAGAGAACACTGAAGCTTTCTTT.